The 17 T cell receptor beta chains below all came from one sample that was sequenced in a study of T cell responses to AZD1222 COVID-19 vaccine. TCRdb's copy holds only in-frame clones and misses some; the assay was immunoSEQ multiplex PCR. The table records 180,000 or so clones, about 93% of them present only once. Here the sequenced sample was peripheral blood, taken 28 days after the second dose of the MenACWY control vaccine. The receptors here all came from an adult who received the MenACWY meningococcal vaccine as a control.

The V and J genes are TRBV7-2 and TRBJ1-6; the match to TRBD1 covers 9 bases. V was clipped by 1 base and J by 5 bases; unmatched bases: 0. The germline V gene encodes CDR1 SGHTA and CDR2 FQGNSA. CDR3 length: 15 amino acids. This chain's CDR3 is CASSLGQGDNSPLHF. CDR3 DNA: TGTGCCAGCAGCTTAGGACAGGGGGATAATTCACCCCTCCACTTT.

The chain uses TRBV21-1 and TRBJ1-1. TRBV21-1 is a known pseudogene. There are 15 residues in the CDR3. The CDR3 loop is CASSKGRSPNTEAFF. The DNA of the CDR3 is TGTGCCAGCAGCAAAGGAAGGTCCCCGAACACTGAAGCTTTCTTT.

The rearrangement uses TRBV5-6 and TRBJ2-7, with TRBD2 identical over 8 bases. The CDR3 is 13 amino acids. V lost 4 bases, J lost 3 bases, and 3 bases stayed unmatched. CDR1 and CDR2 from the germline V gene are SGHDT and YYEEEE. CDR3 DNA sequence: TGTGCCAGCAGCCCGGGACTAGGCTACGAGCAGTACTTC. It codes for CASSPGLGYEQYF. Looking up the rest from reference TRBV5-6 and TRBJ2-7 gives the full variable domain: DAGVTQSPTHLIKTRGQQVTLRCSPKSGHDTVSWYQQALGQGPQFIFQYYEEEERQRGNFPDRFSGHQFPNYSSELNVNALLLGDSALYLCASSPGLGYEQYFGPGTRLTVT.

The chain joins TRBV5-4 to TRBJ1-3; 7 nucleotides agree with TRBD1. CDR1 and CDR2 (germline): SGHNT, YYREEE (reference sequence). Trimming took 2 bases from V and 5 from J; bases not matched to a gene: 4. The CDR3 is 14 amino acids. The CDR3: CASSLTGARNTIYF. CDR3 DNA: TGTGCCAGCAGCTTAACAGGGGCGCGAAACACCATATATTTT.

The table lists this clone with a count of one. The V and J genes are TRBV10-3 and TRBJ1-2; tentatively, D is TRBD1 (5 bases). Germline V CDR1 and CDR2: ENHRY, SYGVKD. V gave up 4 bases and J gave up 12 bases, with 24 bases separating them. The CDR3 is 15 amino acids. The CDR3 reads CAISGRQFPFLGDTF. Here the CDR3 DNA reads TGTGCCATCAGTGGAAGACAGTTTCCCTTCTTGGGGGACACCTTC.

This clone appeared a few times. The CDR3 loop is CASRVGQGYGYTF. Written as DNA, the CDR3 is TGTGCCAGCAGGGTGGGACAGGGGTATGGCTACACCTTC. This chain connects TRBV2 to TRBJ1-2; 10 bases map to TRBD1. This CDR3 comprises 13 residues. From germline, CDR1 is SNHLY and CDR2 FYNNEI. V was pared by 6 bases and J by 5 bases, with 3 bases of the junction left unmatched. The whole variable domain, remainder taken from reference TRBV2 and TRBJ1-2, is EPEVTQTPSHQVTQMGQEVILRCVPISNHLYFYWYRQILGQKVEFLVSFYNNEISEKSEIFDDQFSVERPDGSNFTLKIRSTKLEDSAMYFCASRVGQGYGYTFGSGTRLTVV.

The V and J genes are TRBV4-3 and TRBJ1-2; perhaps TRBD1 as D (5 bases). Germline V gene data show CDR1 as LGHNA and CDR2 as YSLEER. The CDR3 is 15 amino acids. Trimming left V 1 base short and J 4 bases short, with 13 bases between. CDR3 nucleotide sequence: TGCGCCAGCAGCCAAGGCGCAGGGATCCTCTATGGCTACACCTTC. Translating gives CASSQGAGILYGYTF.

Details on this clone: Other nucleotide sequences from this sample produce the same CDR3. The chain carries TRBV18 and TRBJ1-1, with D tentatively TRBD1 (5 bases). Trimming shortened V by 3 bases and J by 1 base, and 6 bases separated the two germline ends. The CDR3 is made up of 13 amino acids. Per the germline V gene, CDR1 is KGHSH and CDR2 is LQKENI. The CDR3 DNA follows: TGTGCCAGCTCACCGAGGGGGAACACTGAAGCTTTCTTT. Translated: CASSPRGNTEAFF.

The gene calls are TRBV7-2 and TRBJ2-7; TRBD2 matches at 8 bases. The germline gives CDR1 SGHTA, CDR2 FQGNSA. The CDR3 loop spans 14 amino acids. With V trimmed by 5 bases and J by 2 bases, 5 bases remained unmatched. CDR3 sequence (DNA): TGTGCCAGCAGCCAAGCGGGGGTGCCCTACGAGCAGTACTTC. Residues: CASSQAGVPYEQYF.

The J gene is TRBJ1-6, the V gene TRBV7-2, with D hard to call. The germline V gene has CDR1 SGHTA and CDR2 FQGNSA. V was trimmed by 7 bases and J by 12 bases, leaving 25 bases between them. The CDR3 length is 16 residues. The CDR3 sequence is CASTLVALRDGIPLHF. CDR3 DNA: TGTGCCAGCACCCTCGTGGCGCTACGAGATGGTATACCCCTCCACTTT.

There are many counts of this clone. This rearrangement joins TRBV3-1 (or the pseudogene TRBV3-2) to TRBJ1-2, with 9 positions matching TRBD1. CDR3 length: 14 amino acids. Germline V gene sequence: CDR1 LGHDT, CDR2 YNNKEL (reference sequence). J was trimmed by 7 bases and V by 3 bases; bases with no gene match: 6. Written as DNA, the CDR3 is TGTGCCAGCAGCCAGCAACAGGGGGCTCTTGGCTACACCTTC. Its protein is CASSQQQGALGYTF.

The J gene is TRBJ2-1, the V gene TRBV28; 11 bases are shared with TRBD1. J lost 3 bases, V lost 6 bases, and 1 base had no gene match. This CDR3 has 14 residues. CDR1 MDHEN and CDR2 SYDVKM come from the germline V gene. The chain's CDR3 is CASRGTGGYNEQFF. CDR3 coding DNA: TGTGCCAGCAGGGGGACAGGGGGCTACAATGAGCAGTTCTTC.

The chain joins TRBV7-3 to TRBJ2-1; the match to TRBD1 covers 7 bases. Germline-derived CDR1 and CDR2 are SGHTA and FQGTGA. The CDR3 has 12 amino acids. V was clipped by 4 bases and J by 9 bases; unmatched bases: 3. The chain's CDR3 is CASSSRQGEQFF. The CDR3 coding sequence is TGTGCCAGCAGCTCACGACAGGGTGAGCAGTTCTTC.

The chain recombines TRBV10-1 with TRBJ1-1; a possible D gene is TRBD1 (5 bases). V was pared by 3 bases and J by 1 base, with 9 bases between. Per the germline V gene, CDR1 is WNHNN and CDR2 is SYGVQD (reference sequence). The CDR3 is 14 amino acids. The chain's CDR3 is CASSDRGGNTEAFF. In DNA form, the CDR3 reads TGCGCCAGCAGTGATCGGGGGGGGAACACTGAAGCTTTCTTT.

V gene TRBV21-1 combines with J gene TRBJ1-5; the DNA was not used to check the table's D call, TRBD1. TRBV21-1 is a pseudogene locus. CDR3 length: 16 amino acids. CDR3 nucleotides: TGTGCCACCCGGCCCGACAGGAGATGTAGCAATCAGCCCCAGCATTTT. Its protein is CATRPDRRCSNQPQHF.

CDR3 sequence reads: CASSMTGGPYSPLHF. The CDR3 bases are TGTGCCAGTAGTATGACAGGGGGCCCCTATTCACCCCTCCACTTT. The chain employs TRBV19 and TRBJ1-6; 10 bases match TRBD1. Looked up from germline, CDR1 is LNHDA and CDR2 is SQIVND (reference sequence). V shed 3 bases and J 8 bases; nucleotides not matched to a gene: 4. This CDR3 spans 15 amino acids.

V is TRBV6-2 or TRBV6-3 and J is TRBJ1-2; D is unclear. Germline V CDR1 and CDR2: MNHEY, SVGEGT. The CDR3 runs 16 residues. The ends were cut back, 0 bases at V and 1 base at J, with 12 bases in the middle. The CDR3 nucleotides read TGTGCCAGCAGTTACTCTTTACATCCTTTTAACTATGGCTACACCTTC. Residues: CASSYSLHPFNYGYTF.